Here is one T cell receptor beta chain with its context. The V gene lost 3 bases and the J gene lost 0 bases, with 12 bases spanning the gap. Germline CDR1 is KGHSH and CDR2 is LQKENI. CDR3 length: 16 residues. The repertoire was sequenced with immunoSEQ multiplex PCR; TCRdb's copy has only in-frame clones and lacks some. The sample carries 200,000 or so clones, 91% recorded once. The record originates from a study of control samples from healthy donors and cancer patients. The TCR comes from a man aged 30 to 45 in good health. The rearrangement uses TRBV18 and TRBJ1-3; D ambiguous. Input material: blood. The chain's CDR3 is CASSPGMTISGNTIYF. The CDR3 DNA is TGTGCCAGCTCACCGGGCATGACAATCTCTGGAAACACCATATATTTT.